This TCR beta chain emerged from a study of T cell changes during pregnancy in multiple sclerosis. Sequencing was performed with immunoSEQ multiplex PCR; in TCRdb, only in-frame clones are kept and a portion is missing. This sample carries around 88,000 clones, 92% of them seen once, and the ten largest clones take about 2.3%. Trimming removed 4 bases at V and 2 bases at J, with 15 bases between. The CDR3 has 16 residues. CDR1 and CDR2 from the germline V gene are MNHEY and SMNVEV (reference sequence). Sequences were derived from peripheral blood, sampled after pregnancy. The V gene is TRBV27, the J gene TRBJ1-5, with TRBD1 as a possible D gene (6 bases). This receptor was identified in a female donor in good health, enrolled as a control in a pregnancy study. CDR3 bases: TGTGCCAGCAGTTGGTCAGGGGTCGATGGCAATCAGCCCCAGCATTTT. Residues: CASSWSGVDGNQPQHF.